What follows is one T cell receptor beta chain and its context. The antigen is undetermined. The sample is drawn from a study of cytomegalovirus exposure and HLA in healthy donors. Study outcomes and limitations: Analysis was performed later, and it showed HLA-associated TCR beta chains to be more clonally expanded than equally common others.

V was pared by 3 bases and J by 0 bases, with 2 bases of the junction left unmatched. CDR3 length: 14 amino acids. Germline CDR1 is MNHEY and CDR2 is SMNVEV (reference sequence). The study ran its PCR with 60 Vbeta and 13 Jbeta primers. Some clones are missing from TCRdb's copy, which holds only in-frame ones; the method was immunoSEQ multiplex PCR. Here the sample spans about 180,000 clones, roughly 77% being singletons. The chain is built from TRBV27 and TRBJ2-7, with 7 bases matching TRBD1. Sequencing was done on a sample of PBMCs. This clonotype was obtained from a woman in her twenties or thirties in good health and CMV-seronegative. In DNA, the CDR3 is TGTGCCAGCAGTTTTGGACAGGACTCCTACGAGCAGTACTTC. Amino acids: CASSFGQDSYEQYF.